This entry features one T cell receptor (beta chain) sequence. This specimen includes other DNA sequences encoding the same CDR3. Methods used by the authors: It was from reference gene primer amplification that nucleated cell counts were estimated. This table comes from immunoSEQ multiplex PCR, and its TCRdb copy is limited to in-frame clones, with some not included. That table furnishes V, J and clone size, whereas the DNA furnished D and trimming. The sample lists about 250,000 clones, 75% to 85% occurring once. The J segment lost 8 bases and the V segment lost 3 bases, leaving 5 bases of the junction unmatched. Germline V gene data show CDR1 as KGHSH and CDR2 as LQKENI. The CDR3 has 14 residues. The data stem from a study of blood T cell repertoires in COVID-19.

The specimen sequenced was PBMCs or T cells enriched from blood (not recorded which). This rearrangement joins TRBV18 to TRBJ1-1; TRBD1 aligns across 11 bases. This TCR came from a woman aged 50 to 65 with acute COVID-19. The CDR3 DNA reads as TGTGCCAGCTCACCCCAAGGACAGGGGGCCGAAGCTTTCTTT. The encoded protein is CASSPQGQGAEAFF.